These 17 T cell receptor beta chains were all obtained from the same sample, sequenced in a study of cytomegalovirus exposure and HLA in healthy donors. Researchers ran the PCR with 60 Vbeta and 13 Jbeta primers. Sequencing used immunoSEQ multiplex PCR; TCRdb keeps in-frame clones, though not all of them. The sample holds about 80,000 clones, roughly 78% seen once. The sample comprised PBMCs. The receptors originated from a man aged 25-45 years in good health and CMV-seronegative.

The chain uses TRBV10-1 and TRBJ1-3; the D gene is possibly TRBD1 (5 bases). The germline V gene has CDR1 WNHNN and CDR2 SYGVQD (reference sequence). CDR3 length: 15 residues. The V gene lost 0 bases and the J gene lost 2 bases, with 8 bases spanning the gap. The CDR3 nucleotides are TGCGCCAGCAGTGAGTCTGGCAGGGCTGGAAACACCATATATTTT. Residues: CASSESGRAGNTIYF.

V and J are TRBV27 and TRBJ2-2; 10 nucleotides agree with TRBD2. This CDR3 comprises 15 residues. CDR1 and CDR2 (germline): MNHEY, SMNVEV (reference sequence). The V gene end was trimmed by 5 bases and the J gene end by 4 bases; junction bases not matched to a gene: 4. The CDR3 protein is CASSSGRAGTGELFF. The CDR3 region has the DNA TGTGCCAGCAGTAGCGGGAGGGCCGGCACCGGGGAGCTGTTTTTT.

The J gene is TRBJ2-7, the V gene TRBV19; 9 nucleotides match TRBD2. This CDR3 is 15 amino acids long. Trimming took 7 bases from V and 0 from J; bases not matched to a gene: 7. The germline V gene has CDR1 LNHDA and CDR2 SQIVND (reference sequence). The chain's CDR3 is CASTAAGGSSYEQYF. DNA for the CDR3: TGTGCCAGTACAGCAGCGGGGGGAAGCTCCTACGAGCAGTACTTC.

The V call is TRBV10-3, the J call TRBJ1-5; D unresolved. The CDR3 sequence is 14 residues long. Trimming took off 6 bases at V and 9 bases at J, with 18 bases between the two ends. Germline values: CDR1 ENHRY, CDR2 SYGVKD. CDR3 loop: CAIREGRDQGPQHF. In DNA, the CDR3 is TGTGCCATCAGGGAGGGTCGGGATCAAGGGCCCCAGCATTTT.

This chain's CDR3 is CASSFLAGADTQYF. The CDR3 DNA reads TGTGCCAGCAGCTTCTTAGCGGGGGCTGATACGCAGTATTTT. V usage is TRBV7-2 and J usage is TRBJ2-3; TRBD2 aligns across 9 bases. Trimming removed 3 bases from V and 6 bases from J; junction bases left unmatched: 4. This CDR3 spans 14 amino acids. Germline loops: CDR1 SGHTA, CDR2 FQGNSA.

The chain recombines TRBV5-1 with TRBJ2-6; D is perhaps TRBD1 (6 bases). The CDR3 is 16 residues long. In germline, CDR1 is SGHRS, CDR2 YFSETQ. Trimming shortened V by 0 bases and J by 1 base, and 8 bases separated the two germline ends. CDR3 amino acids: CASSLDRVSGANVLTF. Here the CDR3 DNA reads TGCGCCAGCAGCTTGGACAGGGTATCTGGGGCCAACGTCCTGACTTTC.

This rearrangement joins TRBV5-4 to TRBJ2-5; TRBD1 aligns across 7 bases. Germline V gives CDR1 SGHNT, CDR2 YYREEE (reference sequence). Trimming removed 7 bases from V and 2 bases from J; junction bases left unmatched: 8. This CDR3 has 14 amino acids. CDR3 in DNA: TGTGCCAGCGCGACACAGGGGATGCAAGAGACCCAGTACTTC. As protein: CASATQGMQETQYF.

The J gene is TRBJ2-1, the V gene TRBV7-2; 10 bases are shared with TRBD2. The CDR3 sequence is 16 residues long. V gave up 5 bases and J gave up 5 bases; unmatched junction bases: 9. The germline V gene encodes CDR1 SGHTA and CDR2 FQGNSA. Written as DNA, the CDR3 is TGTGCCAGCAGCCCTTACGGACTAGCGGTTAACAATGAGCAGTTCTTC. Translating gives CASSPYGLAVNNEQFF.

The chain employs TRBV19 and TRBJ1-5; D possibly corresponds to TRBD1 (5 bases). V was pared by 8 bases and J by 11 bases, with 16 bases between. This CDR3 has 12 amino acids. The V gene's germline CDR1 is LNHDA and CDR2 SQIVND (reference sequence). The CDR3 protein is CASATGLGAQHF. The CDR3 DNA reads TGTGCCAGTGCAACCGGGTTAGGGGCCCAGCATTTT.

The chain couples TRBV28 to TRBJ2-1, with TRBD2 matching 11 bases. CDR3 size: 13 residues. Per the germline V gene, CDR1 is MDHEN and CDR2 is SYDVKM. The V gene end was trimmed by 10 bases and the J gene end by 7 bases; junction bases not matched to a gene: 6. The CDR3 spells CAILSGRANEQFF. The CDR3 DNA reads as TGTGCCATCCTTAGCGGGAGGGCTAATGAGCAGTTCTTC.

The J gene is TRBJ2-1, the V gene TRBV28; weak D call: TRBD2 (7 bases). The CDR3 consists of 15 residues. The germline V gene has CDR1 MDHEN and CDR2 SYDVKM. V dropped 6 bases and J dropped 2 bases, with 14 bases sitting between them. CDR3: CASSFRGAPYNEQFF. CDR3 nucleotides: TGTGCCAGCAGCTTTCGGGGGGCACCCTACAATGAGCAGTTCTTC.

This CDR3 reads CASSEAPKQGPNTGELFF. In nucleotides, the CDR3 is TGTGCCAGCAGTGAAGCGCCTAAACAGGGTCCGAACACCGGGGAGCTGTTTTTT. The rearrangement joins TRBV6-1 to TRBJ2-2; D is possibly TRBD1 (6 bases). The germline V and J ends were trimmed by 0 bases and 0 bases, with 14 bases remaining between them. The CDR3 spans 18 residues. Looked up from germline, CDR1 is MNHNS and CDR2 is SASEGT.

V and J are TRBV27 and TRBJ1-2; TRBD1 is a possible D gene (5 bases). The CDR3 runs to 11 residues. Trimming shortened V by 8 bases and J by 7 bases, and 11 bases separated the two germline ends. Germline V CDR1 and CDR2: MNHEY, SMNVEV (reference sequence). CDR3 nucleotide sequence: TGTGCCAGCGGGGGACTTGGTGGCTACACCTTC. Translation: CASGGLGGYTF.

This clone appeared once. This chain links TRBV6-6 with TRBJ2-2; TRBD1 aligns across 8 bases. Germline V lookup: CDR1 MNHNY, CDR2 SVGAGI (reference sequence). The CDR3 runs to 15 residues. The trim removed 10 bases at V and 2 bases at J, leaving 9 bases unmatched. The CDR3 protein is CAITGDRGNTGELFF. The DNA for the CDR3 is TGTGCCATTACTGGAGACAGGGGTAACACCGGGGAGCTGTTTTTT.

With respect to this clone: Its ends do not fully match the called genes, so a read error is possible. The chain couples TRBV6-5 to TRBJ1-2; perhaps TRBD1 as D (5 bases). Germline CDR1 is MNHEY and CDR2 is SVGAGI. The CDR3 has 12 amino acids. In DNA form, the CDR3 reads TGTGCCAGCAGTCCCGGGACTCGTGGCTACCCCTTC. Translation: CASSPGTRGYPF.

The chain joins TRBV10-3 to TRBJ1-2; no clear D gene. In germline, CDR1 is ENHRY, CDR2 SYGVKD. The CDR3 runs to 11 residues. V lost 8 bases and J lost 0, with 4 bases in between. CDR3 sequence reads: CAILANYGYTF. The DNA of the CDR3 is TGTGCCATCCTAGCTAACTATGGCTACACCTTC.

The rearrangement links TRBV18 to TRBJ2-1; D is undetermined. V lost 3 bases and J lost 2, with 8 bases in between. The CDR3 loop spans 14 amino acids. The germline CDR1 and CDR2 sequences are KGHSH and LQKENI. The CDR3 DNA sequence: TGTGCCAGCTCACCTGAAACACCCTACAATGAGCAGTTCTTC. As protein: CASSPETPYNEQFF.